A single sample gave rise to the 9 T cell receptor beta chains below, sequenced in a study of Tregs in tolerant kidney transplant recipients. Assay used: immunoSEQ multiplex PCR; TCRdb lists only in-frame clones, some missing. The sample includes tens of thousands of clones, 90% to 95% of them seen just once. Recipients received nonmyeloablative bone marrow transplants from related graft donors, with transient mixed chimerism. The source material was CD4+ T cells from blood (PBMCs), sampled 12 months after the transplant. The receptors derive from a human patient who received a combined kidney and bone marrow transplant. Some T cells here may be from the graft donor.

This sequence joins TRBV6-6 and TRBJ1-1, with D possibly TRBD1 on 6 matching bases. The CDR3 consists of 15 residues. Trimming took off 0 bases at V and 4 bases at J, with 12 bases between the two ends. CDR1 and CDR2 from the germline V gene are MNHNY and SVGAGI (reference sequence). The CDR3 bases are TGTGCCAGCAGTTACTCGTGGGGGCCGGGCACTGAAGCTTTCTTT. Its translation: CASSYSWGPGTEAFF.

The chain is built from TRBV5-1 and TRBJ2-5; 11 nucleotides agree with TRBD2. The CDR3 extends over 14 amino acids. V shed 4 bases and J 3 bases; nucleotides not matched to a gene: 2. The germline CDR1 and CDR2 sequences are SGHRS and YFSETQ. CDR3 sequence: CASSQGLAEETQYF. CDR3 in DNA: TGCGCCAGCAGCCAGGGACTAGCGGAAGAGACCCAGTACTTC.

The genes are TRBV10-1 and TRBJ1-1; TRBD1 matches 7 bases. The CDR3 loop spans 19 amino acids. The ends lost 3 bases at V and 5 bases at J; junction bases unmatched: 21. Germline V lookup: CDR1 WNHNN, CDR2 SYGVQD (reference sequence). As DNA, the CDR3 is TGCGCCAGCAGTGATCGCACAGGGGCGAATGTAATTGGTATGACTGAAGCTTTCTTT. This sequence encodes CASSDRTGANVIGMTEAFF.

V is TRBV18 and J is TRBJ1-2; D gene ambiguous. CDR3 length equals 14 residues. Germline V gene sequence: CDR1 KGHSH, CDR2 LQKENI. With 3 bases removed from V and 0 bases from J, the gap between germline ends came to 8 bases. The CDR3 loop is CASSPESSNYGYTF. The CDR3, as DNA: TGTGCCAGCTCACCGGAGTCTTCTAACTATGGCTACACCTTC. Supplemented by reference TRBV18 and TRBJ1-2, the full variable domain reads NAGVMQNPRHLVRRRGQEARLRCSPMKGHSHVYWYRQLPEEGLKFMVYLQKENIIDESGMPKERFSAEFPKEGPSILRIQQVVRGDSAAYFCASSPESSNYGYTFGSGTRLTVV.

The genes are TRBV13 and TRBJ2-7, with D tentatively TRBD1 (6 bases). Germline CDR1 and CDR2: PRHDT and FYEKMQ (reference sequence). V gave up 0 bases and J gave up 4 bases, with 16 bases separating them. CDR3 length: 16 amino acids. The CDR3 sequence: CASSLGRQVITYEQYF. The CDR3 DNA is TGTGCCAGCAGCTTAGGCCGACAGGTGATAACGTACGAGCAGTACTTC.

The rearrangement links TRBV5-1 to TRBJ2-5; D may be TRBD1 (6 bases). The CDR3 extends over 15 amino acids. V lost 6 bases to trimming and J lost 1 base, with 16 bases between them. Germline loops: CDR1 SGHRS, CDR2 YFSETQ. This chain's CDR3 is CASTWGPTTQETQYF. The CDR3 nucleotides read TGCGCCAGCACGTGGGGGCCTACAACCCAAGAGACCCAGTACTTC.

The rearrangement joins TRBV5-1 to TRBJ2-2, with 13 bases fitting TRBD2. J lost 8 bases, V lost 6 bases, and 7 bases had no gene match. Germline-derived CDR1 and CDR2 are SGHRS and YFSETQ. The CDR3 has 15 residues. CDR3 protein: CASMRTSGSGGELFF. Written as DNA, the CDR3 is TGCGCCAGCATGAGGACTAGCGGGAGTGGTGGGGAGCTGTTTTTT.

With regard to this clone: The sample holds other DNA sequences that translate to the same CDR3. This rearrangement joins TRBV28 to TRBJ1-6, with a possible D match to TRBD1 (5 bases). Germline assignment: CDR1 MDHEN and CDR2 SYDVKM. Trimming took off 6 bases at V and 7 bases at J, with 16 bases between the two ends. The CDR3 extends over 15 amino acids. In DNA, the CDR3 is TGTGCCAGCAGGCCTAATCGGAAGGGGAATTCACCCCTCCACTTT. This encodes CASRPNRKGNSPLHF.

This clone was picked up one time. The chain couples TRBV21-1 to TRBJ1-2; the DNA was not used to check the table's D call, TRBD1. TRBV21-1 is an annotated pseudogene. This CDR3 has 14 residues. Here the CDR3 reads CASSKRQRYGGYTF. The CDR3 coding sequence is TGTGCCAGCAGCAAAAGACAGCGTTATGGTGGCTACACCTTC.